This TCR beta chain was retrieved from a study of T cells in Graves' hyperthyroidism and ophthalmopathy. V lost 3 bases, J lost 8 bases, and 13 bases lay in between. The CDR3 is 14 amino acids. The germline CDR1 and CDR2 sequences are WNHNN and SYGVQD (reference sequence). This clonotype was seen repeatedly, ten times or more. Around 10 ml of fresh peripheral blood supplied the PBMCs. The source material, RNA transcripts, was used to amplify TCR beta CDR3 regions. TCR CDR3 underwent first-round RT-PCR with the HTBI primer set. One entry per CDR3 protein, called by TCRdb with MiXCR from the multiplex PCR reads. The sample contains about 690,000 distinct CDR3 sequences, about 18% of which appear only once.

The clonotype originates from a man between 50 and 59 years old with Graves' hyperthyroidism. The chain couples TRBV10-1 to TRBJ1-4; D gene uncertain. The source material was blood. CDR3: CASSDGRVGEKLFF. DNA of the CDR3: TGCGCCAGCAGTGACGGGAGGGTTGGCGAAAAACTGTTTTTT.